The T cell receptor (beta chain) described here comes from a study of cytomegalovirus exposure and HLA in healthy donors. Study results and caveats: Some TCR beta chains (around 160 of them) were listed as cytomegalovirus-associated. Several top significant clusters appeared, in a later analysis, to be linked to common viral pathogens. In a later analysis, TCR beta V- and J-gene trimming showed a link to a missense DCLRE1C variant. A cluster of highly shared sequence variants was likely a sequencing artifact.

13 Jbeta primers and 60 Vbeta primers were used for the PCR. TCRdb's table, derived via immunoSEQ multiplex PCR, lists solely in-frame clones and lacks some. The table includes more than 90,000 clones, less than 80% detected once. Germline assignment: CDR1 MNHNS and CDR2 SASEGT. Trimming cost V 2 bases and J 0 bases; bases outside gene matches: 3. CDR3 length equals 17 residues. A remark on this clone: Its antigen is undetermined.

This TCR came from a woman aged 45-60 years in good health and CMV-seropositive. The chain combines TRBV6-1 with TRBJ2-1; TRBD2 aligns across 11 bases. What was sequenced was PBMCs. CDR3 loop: CASSELAGGSSYNEQFF. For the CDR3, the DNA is TGTGCCAGCAGTGAACTAGCGGGGGGTAGCTCCTACAATGAGCAGTTCTTC.